One sample yielded the 10 T cell receptor beta chains listed below, sequenced in a study of identical twins. TCRdb reprocessed the 5' RACE reads via MiXCR and lists one record per CDR3 protein. The sample lists under 900,000 distinct CDR3 sequences, over 9% seen once, with roughly 1.5% in the top ten. The same sample was also studied in work on yellow fever vaccine responses in identical twins.

Sequenced: PBMCs. The receptors shown here come from a woman younger than 35 in good health.

The V call is TRBV5-1, the J call TRBJ2-1; D perhaps matches TRBD2 (6 bases). This CDR3 spans 17 amino acids. The germline gives CDR1 SGHRS, CDR2 YFSETQ. Between the trimmed V and J ends, which lost 0 bases and 8 bases, there was a span of 21 bases. The CDR3, as DNA: TGCGCCAGCAGCTTGGTTTTGGCGGGACCCACGTCGGATGAGCAGTTCTTC. Its translation: CASSLVLAGPTSDEQFF.

This clonotype was found a few times. The chain carries TRBV20-1 and TRBJ2-3, with 8 bases matching TRBD2. With 0 bases clipped from V and 0 bases from J, the junction kept 17 bases outside the gene matches. This CDR3 contains 20 residues. The V gene's germline CDR1 is DFQATT and CDR2 SNEGSKA (reference sequence). The CDR3 DNA follows: TGCAGTGCTAGAGACCCTCGGGGGGGCGATAATAGGGGTAGCACAGATACGCAGTATTTT. Protein sequence: CSARDPRGGDNRGSTDTQYF.

A few counts support this clonotype. V gene TRBV19 combines with J gene TRBJ2-1; 7 positions agree with TRBD1. Germline lookup yields CDR1 LNHDA and CDR2 SQIVND (reference sequence). This CDR3 spans 15 amino acids. Trimming removed 5 bases from V and 0 bases from J; junction bases left unmatched: 4. CDR3 loop: CASSDRAHSYNEQFF. The CDR3 nucleotides are TGTGCCAGTAGTGACAGGGCCCACTCCTACAATGAGCAGTTCTTC.

This clonotype was seen repeatedly, ten times or more. The chain is built from TRBV12-3 or TRBV12-4 and TRBJ1-6; D is unresolved. The CDR3 consists of 14 residues. Trimming removed 6 bases at V and 7 bases at J, with 13 bases between. CDR3 in amino acids: CASSLTETNSPLHF. The CDR3 nucleotides are TGTGCCAGCAGCCTTACAGAAACAAATTCACCCCTCCACTTT.

In its sample, this clonotype was seen a few times. The V call is TRBV5-1, the J call TRBJ2-7, with 7 bases that match TRBD1. J gave up 5 bases and V 2 bases, and 10 bases lay outside the gene matches. The CDR3 length is 15 residues. In germline, CDR1 is SGHRS, CDR2 YFSETQ. CDR3 bases: TGCGCCAGCAGCTTCGCCGGGACAGTATTCAACGAGCAGTACTTC. Translated: CASSFAGTVFNEQYF.

The chain recombines TRBV5-1 with TRBJ2-7, with 10 bases fitting TRBD1. J was trimmed by 4 bases and V by 4 bases; bases with no gene match: 8. CDR3 size: 15 residues. CDR1 and CDR2 from the germline V gene are SGHRS and YFSETQ. The CDR3 loop reads CASSPGTGAGYEQYF. CDR3 bases: TGCGCCAGCAGCCCCGGGACAGGGGCGGGATACGAGCAGTACTTC.

This clonotype has at least ten counts. The J gene is TRBJ2-1, the V gene TRBV2; weak D call: TRBD1 (6 bases). Germline V gene lookup returns CDR1 SNHLY and CDR2 FYNNEI. V lost 7 bases, J lost 10 bases, and 14 bases lay in between. The CDR3 length is 12 residues. Here the CDR3 reads CASNLQGWEQFF. The DNA of the CDR3 is TGTGCCAGCAATTTACAGGGCTGGGAGCAGTTCTTC.

The chain carries TRBV7-8 and TRBJ2-5; 8 bases fit TRBD2. The CDR3 length is 14 residues. In germline, CDR1 is SGHVS, CDR2 FQNEAQ. With 5 bases clipped from V and 4 bases from J, the junction kept 6 bases outside the gene matches. The CDR3 nucleotides are TGTGCCAGCAGCCCACCCCTAGCGGGAGAGACCCAGTACTTC. It codes for CASSPPLAGETQYF.

The chain is built from TRBV24-1 and TRBJ2-1; D gene uncertain. The CDR3 covers 14 residues. CDR1 is KGHDR, CDR2 SFDVKD, per germline. V was trimmed by 2 bases and J by 4 bases, leaving 8 bases between them. CDR3 bases: TGTGCCACCAGTGATTCCCCGAGGTACAATGAGCAGTTCTTC. It yields the protein CATSDSPRYNEQFF.

This chain uses TRBV18 with TRBJ1-4; D is ambiguous. The CDR3 extends over 14 amino acids. V lost 0 bases and J lost 8, with 10 bases in between. Germline CDR1 KGHSH, CDR2 LQKENI. The CDR3 loop is CASSPPGFSEKLFF. The CDR3 DNA reads as TGTGCCAGCTCACCACCGGGGTTTTCGGAAAAACTGTTTTTT.